This TCR beta chain was profiled in a study of OX40 agonist ivuxolimab in advanced cancers. TCRdb keeps only in-frame clones here, not all; method: immunoSEQ multiplex PCR. Of tens of thousands of clones listed, around 82% are singletons. Between the trimmed V and J ends, which lost 5 bases and 2 bases, there was a span of 7 bases. Germline V gives CDR1 SGHTA, CDR2 FQGNSA. This CDR3 comprises 12 residues. The sequence derives from an adult with an advanced solid tumor such as melanoma, head and neck, liver or kidney cancer. The chain employs TRBV7-2 and TRBJ2-7; D is possibly TRBD2 (6 bases). This material consisted of CD4+ or CD8+ T cells sorted from blood, taken in a trial of the OX40 agonist ivuxolimab. The DNA for the CDR3 is TGTGCCAGCAGCCCGGGAGCCTACGAGCAGTACTTC. Protein product: CASSPGAYEQYF.